The 20 T cell receptor beta chains below were found in one sample sequenced in a study of beta chain features in type 1 diabetes. Since all of the isolated RNA was reverse transcribed, expressed TCRB transcripts were what got sequenced. Measured with immunoSEQ multiplex PCR; TCRdb has only the in-frame clones, and not every one. The sample has fewer than 200,000 clones; approximately 13% are singletons. Input material: central memory CD4+ T cells from blood. Receptors originate from a woman aged 18-29 years in good health.

The CDR3 DNA follows: TGTGCCTGGAGGTATGGGACTAGCGGGCGTAATGAGCAGTTCTTC. Protein product: CAWRYGTSGRNEQFF. The chain recombines TRBV30 with TRBJ2-1, with 12 bases aligning to TRBD2. In germline, CDR1 is GTSNPN, CDR2 SVGIG (reference sequence). Trimming at V came to 3 bases and at J to 7 bases, leaving 7 bases not matched to a gene. The CDR3 has 15 residues.

The chain combines TRBV6-1 with TRBJ1-2; D may be TRBD1 (5 bases). This CDR3 contains 15 residues. V lost 0 bases and J lost 0, with 8 bases in between. Germline V gene data show CDR1 as MNHNS and CDR2 as SASEGT. CDR3 sequence reads: CASSEAWGTNYGYTF. CDR3 in DNA: TGTGCCAGCAGTGAAGCTTGGGGCACTAACTATGGCTACACCTTC.

This clone has a handful of counts. The CDR3 sequence is CASSLDGKGNEKLFF. In DNA, the CDR3 is TGCGCCAGCAGCTTGGATGGCAAGGGGAATGAAAAACTGTTTTTT. V and J are TRBV5-1 and TRBJ1-4; possibly TRBD1 for D (5 bases). The CDR3 has 15 amino acids. Germline V gives CDR1 SGHRS, CDR2 YFSETQ. Deletions cut 0 bases from V and 5 bases from J, with 11 bases between. Drawing the rest from reference TRBV5-1 and TRBJ1-4, the complete variable domain is KAGVTQTPRYLIKTRGQQVTLSCSPISGHRSVSWYQQTPGQGLQFLFEYFSETQRNKGNFPGRFSGRQFSNSRSEMNVSTLELGDSALYLCASSLDGKGNEKLFFGSGTQLSVL.

This clone was seen many times. This chain joins TRBV11-2 and TRBJ2-6, with a weak D call TRBD1 (5 bases). V lost 1 base, J lost 2 bases, and 6 bases lay in between. The germline V gene encodes CDR1 SGHAT and CDR2 FQNNGV. CDR3 length: 15 residues. This chain's CDR3 is CASSLARAGANVLTF. In DNA, the CDR3 is TGTGCCAGCAGCTTAGCCAGGGCTGGGGCCAACGTCCTGACTTTC. Based on the CDR3 plus reference TRBV11-2 and TRBJ2-6, the full variable domain is EAGVAQSPRYKIIEKRQSVAFWCNPISGHATLYWYQQILGQGPKLLIQFQNNGVVDDSQLPKDRFSAERLKGVDSTLKIQPAKLEDSAVYLCASSLARAGANVLTFGAGSRLTVL.

The chain is built from TRBV28 and TRBJ1-5; 7 bases agree with TRBD1. The CDR3 extends over 15 amino acids. Looked up from germline, CDR1 is MDHEN and CDR2 is SYDVKM. With 2 bases clipped from V and 5 bases from J, the junction kept 6 bases outside the gene matches. The CDR3 here is CASSLGTDYYQPQHF. CDR3 nucleotide sequence: TGTGCCAGCAGTTTAGGGACAGATTATTATCAGCCCCAGCATTTT.

This clone was observed many times. The CDR3 loop is CSVEERTSGRGEQYF. CDR3 in DNA: TGCAGCGTTGAAGAACGGACTAGCGGGAGGGGCGAGCAGTACTTC. This chain connects TRBV29-1 to TRBJ2-7; 15 nucleotides match TRBD2. The CDR3 runs to 15 residues. Germline V gene sequence: CDR1 SQVTM, CDR2 ANQGSEA. Trimming removed 0 bases from V and 6 bases from J; junction bases left unmatched: 3.

This chain's CDR3 is CASSVGWSSTGELFF. The CDR3 DNA sequence: TGTGCCAGCAGCGTTGGTTGGAGTAGCACCGGGGAGCTGTTTTTT. V and J are TRBV4-2 and TRBJ2-2; D is undetermined. Germline CDR1 reads LGHNA; CDR2 reads YNFKEQ. The CDR3 length is 15 residues. Trimming removed 5 bases at V and 4 bases at J, with 14 bases between.

This clone was detected a few times. V gene TRBV7-2 combines with J gene TRBJ2-2, with 7 positions matching TRBD2. The V gene end was trimmed by 3 bases and the J gene end by 6 bases; junction bases not matched to a gene: 7. From germline, CDR1 is SGHTA and CDR2 FQGNSA. The length of the CDR3 is 15 residues. CDR3 protein: CASSFTGRRAGELFF. For the CDR3, the DNA is TGTGCCAGCAGCTTCACCGGGAGGAGGGCCGGGGAGCTGTTTTTT.

The V call is TRBV18, the J call TRBJ2-7, with 11 positions matching TRBD1. J gave up 2 bases and V 4 bases, and 7 bases lay outside the gene matches. Germline CDR1 KGHSH, CDR2 LQKENI. The CDR3 extends over 16 amino acids. In DNA form, the CDR3 reads TGTGCCAGCTCACTTGGACAGGGGGCGGGTCCCTACGAGCAGTACTTC. This gives the protein CASSLGQGAGPYEQYF.

The chain recombines TRBV7-3 with TRBJ2-3; 8 bases fit TRBD1. The J segment lost 8 bases and the V segment lost 4 bases, leaving 5 bases of the junction unmatched. Germline V CDR1 and CDR2: SGHTA, FQGTGA. This CDR3 is built from 13 residues. In DNA form, the CDR3 reads TGTGCCAGCAGCTCTCGTGACAGGGGTACGCAGTATTTT. Translating gives CASSSRDRGTQYF.

In its sample, this clone was seen a few times. The CDR3 DNA follows: TGTGCCATCAGTAAGACAGGGGAAGGAGGCTACACCTTC. It is translated as CAISKTGEGGYTF. The chain employs TRBV10-3 and TRBJ1-2, with TRBD1 matching 8 bases. The junction had 7 bases not matched to a gene; V was cut back by 5 bases and J by 8 bases. Germline V CDR1 and CDR2: ENHRY, SYGVKD. CDR3 size: 13 residues.

The rearrangement uses TRBV25-1 and TRBJ2-7; TRBD1 matches 8 bases. Germline loops: CDR1 MGHDK, CDR2 SYGVNS. V trimming: 6 bases; J trimming: 7 bases; junction bases outside the gene matches: 14. The CDR3 is 15 residues long. The DNA of the CDR3 is TGTGCCAGCAGAACAGCCAGGGGGCGCGACCATGAGCAGTACTTC. Its protein product is CASRTARGRDHEQYF.

In this sample, this clone turned up a few times. V usage is TRBV27 and J usage is TRBJ2-7; TRBD2 matches 9 bases. Germline lookup yields CDR1 MNHEY and CDR2 SMNVEV (reference sequence). CDR3 length: 16 residues. V lost 4 bases, J lost 4 bases, and 11 bases stayed unmatched. The CDR3 loop reads CASSSHELAGKYEQYF. CDR3 DNA sequence: TGTGCCAGCAGTTCCCACGAACTAGCGGGCAAATACGAGCAGTACTTC.

This clone was detected only a few times. The J gene is TRBJ2-5, the V gene TRBV11-1; 10 bases match TRBD1. Germline-derived CDR1 and CDR2 are SGHAT and FQDESV (reference sequence). CDR3 size: 15 residues. Trimming at V came to 4 bases and at J to 5 bases, leaving 7 bases not matched to a gene. Here the CDR3 reads CASSSPGQGTETQYF. The DNA for the CDR3 is TGTGCCAGCAGCTCGCCGGGACAGGGGACGGAGACCCAGTACTTC.

The genes are TRBV19 and TRBJ2-7; 12 positions match TRBD2. This CDR3 has 15 amino acids. V was clipped by 3 bases and J by 3 bases; unmatched bases: 3. CDR1 LNHDA and CDR2 SQIVND come from the germline V gene (reference sequence). The CDR3 DNA reads as TGTGCCAGTAGTATTATGACTAGCGGGAGCTACGAGCAGTACTTC. This gives the protein CASSIMTSGSYEQYF. Complete variable domain (other parts from reference TRBV19 and TRBJ2-7): DGGITQSPKYLFRKEGQNVTLSCEQNLNHDAMYWYRQDPGQGLRLIYYSQIVNDFQKGDIAEGYSVSREKKESFPLTVTSAQKNPTAFYLCASSIMTSGSYEQYFGPGTRLTVT.

This clone was observed a handful of times. The chain links TRBV15 to TRBJ2-3, with D unclear. Germline lookup yields CDR1 LNHNV and CDR2 YYDKDF (reference sequence). The CDR3 contains 14 residues. The V end lost 0 bases, the J end lost 9 bases, and 13 bases lay between the germline ends. CDR3 in DNA: TGTGCCACCAGCAGAGACCCCGCCTATCCCACGCAGTATTTT. Encoded protein: CATSRDPAYPTQYF.

J is TRBJ2-5 and V is TRBV23-1, with D unclear. TRBV23-1 is annotated as an ORF whose role is uncertain. The V end lost 3 bases, the J end lost 8 bases, and 16 bases lay between the germline ends. This CDR3 contains 14 residues. The CDR3 protein is CASSHSGSGSTQYF. CDR3 DNA: TGCGCCAGCAGTCATTCAGGATCCGGATCAACCCAGTACTTC.

This clone has only a few counts. Other nucleotide sequences from this sample produce the same CDR3. The rearrangement links TRBV5-1 to TRBJ1-1, with D tentatively TRBD1 (5 bases). This CDR3 is built from 14 residues. Trimming stripped 2 bases from V and 4 bases from J, with 12 bases between. In germline, CDR1 is SGHRS, CDR2 YFSETQ. The CDR3 is CASSFGTEGTEAFF. The CDR3 bases are TGCGCCAGCAGCTTCGGGACGGAGGGCACTGAAGCTTTCTTT.

The chain employs TRBV7-2 and TRBJ2-3; TRBD2 might be the D (6 bases). CDR3 size: 17 residues. V lost 5 bases to trimming and J lost 6 bases, with 24 bases between them. Germline V gene sequence: CDR1 SGHTA, CDR2 FQGNSA. CDR3 DNA: TGTGCCAGCAGCGCGCAGCTTCTGTCGACTAGTACGGATACGCAGTATTTT. Translation: CASSAQLLSTSTDTQYF.

This clone occurred a few times. This sample includes further DNA sequences coding for the same CDR3. The J gene is TRBJ1-1, the V gene TRBV29-1; 10 bases are shared with TRBD1. Germline CDR1 SQVTM, CDR2 ANQGSEA. J lost 1 base, V lost 4 bases, and 3 bases had no gene match. This CDR3 is 14 amino acids long. The CDR3 loop is CSVVDRGKNTEAFF. For the CDR3, the DNA is TGCAGCGTTGTGGACAGGGGGAAGAACACTGAAGCTTTCTTT.